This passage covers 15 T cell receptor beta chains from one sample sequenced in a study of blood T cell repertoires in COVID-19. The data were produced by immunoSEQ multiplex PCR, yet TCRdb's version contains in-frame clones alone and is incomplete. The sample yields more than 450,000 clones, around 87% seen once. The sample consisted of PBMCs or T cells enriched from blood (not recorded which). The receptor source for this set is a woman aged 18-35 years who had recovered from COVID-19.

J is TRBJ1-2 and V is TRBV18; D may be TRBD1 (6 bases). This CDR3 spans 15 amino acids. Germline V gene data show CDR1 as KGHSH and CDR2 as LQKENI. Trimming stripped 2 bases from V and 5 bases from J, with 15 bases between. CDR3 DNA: TGTGCCAGCTCACCAGTAGTCAACAGGGCTTATGGCTACACCTTC. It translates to CASSPVVNRAYGYTF.

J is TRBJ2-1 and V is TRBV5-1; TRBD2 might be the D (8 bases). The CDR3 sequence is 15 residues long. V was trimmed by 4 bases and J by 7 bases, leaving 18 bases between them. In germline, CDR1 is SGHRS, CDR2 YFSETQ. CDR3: CASSPRGGGGNEQFF. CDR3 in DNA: TGCGCCAGCAGCCCTAGAGGGGGCGGGGGGAATGAGCAGTTCTTC.

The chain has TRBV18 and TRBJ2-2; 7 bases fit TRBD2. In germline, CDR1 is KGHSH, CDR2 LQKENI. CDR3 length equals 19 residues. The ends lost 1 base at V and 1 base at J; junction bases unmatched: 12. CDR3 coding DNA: TGTGCCAGCTCACCACGGGGTAACAAGCGGGATAAGAACACCGGGGAGCTGTTTTTT. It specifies CASSPRGNKRDKNTGELFF.

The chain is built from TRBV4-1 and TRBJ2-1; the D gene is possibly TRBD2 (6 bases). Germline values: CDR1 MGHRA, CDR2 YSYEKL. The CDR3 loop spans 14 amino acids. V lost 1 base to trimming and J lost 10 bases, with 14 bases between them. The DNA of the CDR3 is TGCGCCAGCAGCCAAGTTATGGAGGGGCGCGAGCAGTTCTTC. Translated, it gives CASSQVMEGREQFF.

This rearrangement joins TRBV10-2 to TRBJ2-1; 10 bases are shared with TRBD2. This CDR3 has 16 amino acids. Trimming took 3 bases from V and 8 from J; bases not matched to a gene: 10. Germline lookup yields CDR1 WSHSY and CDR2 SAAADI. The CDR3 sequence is CASSDSSGGGPDEQFF. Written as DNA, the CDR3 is TGCGCCAGCAGTGACTCGAGCGGGGGGGGTCCGGATGAGCAGTTCTTC.

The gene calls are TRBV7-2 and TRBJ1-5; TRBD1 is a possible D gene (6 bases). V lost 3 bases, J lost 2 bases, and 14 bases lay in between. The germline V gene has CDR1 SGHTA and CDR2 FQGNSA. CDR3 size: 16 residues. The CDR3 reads CASSFERGAGNQPQHF. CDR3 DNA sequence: TGTGCCAGCAGCTTCGAGCGGGGGGCTGGCAATCAGCCCCAGCATTTT.

CDR3 DNA sequence: TGCGCCAGCAGCCAAGTGAGACAGGGATCTAACTATGGCTACACCTTC. Amino acids: CASSQVRQGSNYGYTF. V and J are TRBV4-1 and TRBJ1-2, with TRBD1 identical over 7 bases. The CDR3 is 16 amino acids. V gave up 1 base and J gave up 0 bases; unmatched junction bases: 5. The germline V gene encodes CDR1 MGHRA and CDR2 YSYEKL.

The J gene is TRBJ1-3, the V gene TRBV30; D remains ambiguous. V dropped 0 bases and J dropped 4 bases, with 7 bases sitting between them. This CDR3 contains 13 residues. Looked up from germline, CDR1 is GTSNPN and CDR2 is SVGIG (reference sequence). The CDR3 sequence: CAWSVFQGNTIYF. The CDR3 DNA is TGTGCCTGGAGTGTGTTTCAGGGAAACACCATATATTTT.

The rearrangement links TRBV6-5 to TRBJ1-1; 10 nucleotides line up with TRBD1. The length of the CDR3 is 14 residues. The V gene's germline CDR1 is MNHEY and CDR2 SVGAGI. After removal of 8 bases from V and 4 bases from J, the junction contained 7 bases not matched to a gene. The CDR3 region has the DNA TGTGCCAGCGGACAGGGGGTGAGGGGCACTGAAGCTTTCTTT. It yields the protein CASGQGVRGTEAFF.

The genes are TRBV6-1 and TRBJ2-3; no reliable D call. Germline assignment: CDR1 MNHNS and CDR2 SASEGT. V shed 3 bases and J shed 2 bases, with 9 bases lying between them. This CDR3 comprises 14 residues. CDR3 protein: CASSDWPFTDTQYF. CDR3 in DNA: TGTGCCAGCAGTGATTGGCCGTTCACAGATACGCAGTATTTT.

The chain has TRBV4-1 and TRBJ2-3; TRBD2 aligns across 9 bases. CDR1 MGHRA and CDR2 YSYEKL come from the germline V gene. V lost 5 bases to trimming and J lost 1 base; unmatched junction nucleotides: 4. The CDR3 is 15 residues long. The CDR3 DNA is TGCGCCAGCAGCTATCAGCGGGGGGGCACAGATACGCAGTATTTT. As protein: CASSYQRGGTDTQYF.

The CDR3 sequence: CASSVGRGDTQYF. The CDR3 DNA is TGTGCCAGCAGTGTTGGCAGGGGGGATACGCAGTATTTT. The chain combines TRBV2 with TRBJ2-3; 7 bases align to TRBD1. Trimming cost V 4 bases and J 6 bases; bases outside gene matches: 4. CDR1 and CDR2 (germline): SNHLY, FYNNEI. This CDR3 has 13 amino acids.

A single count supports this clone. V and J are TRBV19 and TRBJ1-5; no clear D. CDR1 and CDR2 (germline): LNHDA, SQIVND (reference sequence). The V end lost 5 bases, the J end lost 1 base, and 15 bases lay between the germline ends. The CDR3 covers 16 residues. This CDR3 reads CASSPRMSASNQPQHF. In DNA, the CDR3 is TGTGCCAGTAGTCCCAGGATGTCTGCAAGCAATCAGCCCCAGCATTTT.

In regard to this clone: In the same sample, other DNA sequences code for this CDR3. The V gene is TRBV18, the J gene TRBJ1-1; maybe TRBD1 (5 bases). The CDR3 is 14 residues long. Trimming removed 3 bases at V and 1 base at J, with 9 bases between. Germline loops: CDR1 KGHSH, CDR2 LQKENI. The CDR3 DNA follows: TGTGCCAGCTCACCCTCGGGGGGGAACACTGAAGCTTTCTTT. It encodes CASSPSGGNTEAFF.

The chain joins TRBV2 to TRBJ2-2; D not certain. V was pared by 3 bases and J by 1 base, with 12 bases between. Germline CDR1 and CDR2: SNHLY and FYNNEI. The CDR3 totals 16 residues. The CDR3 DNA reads TGTGCCAGCAGTGACGAGGCGGCGAAGAACACCGGGGAGCTGTTTTTT. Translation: CASSDEAAKNTGELFF.